This T cell receptor (beta chain) derives from a study of blood T cell repertoires in COVID-19. Study overall: The samples span acute and convalescent COVID-19 from the United States, Italy and Spain. The cDNA or gDNA used as material had been derived from T cells, B-cell-depleted T cells, or PBMCs.

Participant reports of clinical history set cohort assignment. Under the authors' procedure: Estimates of nucleated cell counts were drawn from the amplification of reference gene primers. Libraries were prepared by immunoSEQ multiplex PCR; TCRdb keeps only in-frame clonotypes and omits some of them. V, J and clone size are those of that table, while D and trimming were read from the DNA. The sample lists roughly 240,000 clones, about 90% occurring once. Germline V CDR1 and CDR2: LNHDA, SQIVND (reference sequence). The CDR3 sequence is 13 residues long. Unmatched junction bases numbered 3, after V lost 4 bases and J lost 7 bases.

This TCR derives from a man aged 50 to 60 who had been exposed to COVID-19. The specimen was PBMCs or T cells enriched from blood (not recorded which). The genes are TRBV19 and TRBJ2-5; 10 bases map to TRBD2. In DNA form, the CDR3 reads TGTGCCAGTAGTACCAGCGGGGGGGTGACCCAGTACTTC. It encodes CASSTSGGVTQYF.